This T cell receptor beta chain stems from a study of control samples from healthy donors and cancer patients. This CDR3 is 14 amino acids long. CDR1 and CDR2 from the germline V gene are LGHNA and YNFKEQ. Trimming took 6 bases from V and 7 from J; bases not matched to a gene: 10. TCRdb's copy holds only in-frame clones and misses some; the assay was immunoSEQ multiplex PCR. The sample comprises tens of thousands of clones, approximately 87% of which are singletons, and 25% to 35% rests with the top ten. The receptor was isolated from a man in his fifties in good health. The chain is built from TRBV4-2 and TRBJ2-7, with 9 bases matching TRBD1. Sequenced sample: blood. The DNA of the CDR3 is TGTGCCAGCAGTCCGGGACAGGGTGTAGATGAGCAGTACTTC. Translating gives CASSPGQGVDEQYF.